These T cell receptor beta chains were read from a single sample in a study of technical replicates of blood from several donors. The table came from immunoSEQ multiplex PCR; TCRdb's copy has only in-frame clones and leaves some out. The sample yields around 93,000 clones, about 94% seen once. Material: T cells isolated from PBMCs. These receptors were obtained from a human donor in good health. The CDR3 runs from the conserved cysteine through the conserved F or W. The D gene is left open where the match is weak. The size field is filled for only some rows; it gives once, few, many or a size class.

D gene	V gene	clone size	J gene	CDR3 DNA	CDR3 protein
.	TRBV18	.	TRBJ2-3	TGTGCCAGCTCACCAATCTCTAGCACAGATACGCAGTATTTT	CASSPISSTDTQYF
.	TRBV7-9	.	TRBJ1-4	TGTGCCAGCAGCGCAACAGTCCTTAATGAAAAACTGTTTTTT	CASSATVLNEKLFF
TRBD1	TRBV27	.	TRBJ1-2	TGTGCCAGCAGTTTTTTCGGACAGGCGAACTATGGCTACACCTTC	CASSFFGQANYGYTF
.	TRBV2	.	TRBJ2-1	TGTGCCAGCGGGCGTGAGCAGTTCTTC	CASGREQFF
.	TRBV4-1	few	TRBJ1-1	TGCGCCAGCGGCAGAGGGGGCACTGAAGCTTTCTTT	CASGRGGTEAFF
TRBD2	TRBV5-1	.	TRBJ2-7	TGCGCCAGCAGCCTGCAGGGACTAGCGGGAGTTATTGAGCAGTACTTC	CASSLQGLAGVIEQYF
TRBD1	TRBV11-3	.	TRBJ2-3	TGTGCCAGCAGCTTAAGGTTAACAGGGGGCGAGGCAGATACGCAGTATTTT	CASSLRLTGGEADTQYF
TRBD2	TRBV29-1	.	TRBJ2-1	TGCAGCGTTCTTAACTGGACTAGCGGGTTTTACAATGAGCAGTTCTTC	CSVLNWTSGFYNEQFF
.	TRBV10-2	.	TRBJ2-1	TGCGCCAGCAGTGAGTCACAACTATCGAGCTCCTACAATGAGCAGTTCTTC	CASSESQLSSSYNEQFF
.	TRBV27	once	TRBJ2-7	TGTGCCAGCAGTTTTCGGGTCAGCTCCTACGAGCAGTACTTC	CASSFRVSSYEQYF
.	TRBV4-1	once	TRBJ1-5	TGCGCCAGCAGCCAAGCAGGGCCGATAAGTCAGCCCCAGCATTTT	CASSQAGPISQPQHF
.	TRBV28	.	TRBJ1-1	TGTGCCAGCAGTTTCACAGGGAGTGAAGCTTTCTTT	CASSFTGSEAFF
.	TRBV5-6	.	TRBJ1-2	TGTGCCAGCAGCGTTTCGGGATCTGGTTACATCTATGGCTACACCTTC	CASSVSGSGYIYGYTF
.	TRBV7-9	.	TRBJ1-1	TGTGCCAACAAAGCTGAAGCTTTCTTT	CANKAEAFF
TRBD2	TRBV7-3	.	TRBJ2-1	TGTGCCAGCAGCTTGGGGAGTGTTAGCGGGAGTGGTGAGCAGTTCTTC	CASSLGSVSGSGEQFF
.	TRBV19	.	TRBJ1-4	TGTGCCAGTAATAACCTACCAACTAAGGAGGAACTGTTTTTT	CASNNLPTKEELFF
.	TRBV10-3	.	TRBJ2-5	TGTGCCATCGGGCCTTTGTCGGGGGAGACCCAGTACTTC	CAIGPLSGETQYF
TRBD1	TRBV28	.	TRBJ1-1	TGTGCCAGCGTTTACAGGGGCTACCCGAACACTGAAGCTTTCTTT	CASVYRGYPNTEAFF
TRBD1	TRBV7-9	.	TRBJ1-1	TGTGCCAGCAGCCAGGGGGCCACTGAAGCTTTCTTT	CASSQGATEAFF
TRBD1	TRBV13	.	TRBJ2-7	TGTGCCAGCAGCGATGGACAGGGTCACTACGAGCAGTACTTC	CASSDGQGHYEQYF
TRBD2	TRBV4-2	.	TRBJ2-4	TGTGCCAGCAGCCATGACGGGAGGAAAGCCAAAAACATTCAGTACTTC	CASSHDGRKAKNIQYF
TRBD2	TRBV7-3	.	TRBJ2-3	TGTGCCAGCAGTCCCCAGGCCCTAGCGGGAGCAAGTACGCAGTATTTT	CASSPQALAGASTQYF
.	TRBV5-1	.	TRBJ1-5	TGCGCCAGCAGCTTGGACAGGCCCAATCAGCCCCAGCATTTT	CASSLDRPNQPQHF
.	TRBV19	.	TRBJ1-3	TGTGCCAGTAGTATAACAGGGAGCTCTGGAAACACCATATATTTT	CASSITGSSGNTIYF
TRBD1	TRBV4-2	once	TRBJ2-7	TGTGCCAGCAGCCAAGATTTGACAGGGTCATACGAGCAGTACTTC	CASSQDLTGSYEQYF
.	TRBV4-2	.	TRBJ2-7	TGTGCCAGCAGCCAAGACAACAGGGACGAGCAGTACTTC	CASSQDNRDEQYF
TRBD1	TRBV28	.	TRBJ2-7	TGTGCCAGCAGAGGGACAGGGTTTTACGAGCAGTACTTC	CASRGTGFYEQYF
TRBD2	TRBV28	.	TRBJ2-3	TGTGCCAGCAGCCCTGGACTAGCTTTCACAGATACGCAGTATTTT	CASSPGLAFTDTQYF
.	TRBV4-1	.	TRBJ1-1	TGCGCCAGCAGCCAAGATTTCTGGCAGAACACTGAAGCTTTCTTT	CASSQDFWQNTEAFF
.	TRBV7-8	.	TRBJ1-5	TGTGCCAGCAGCTCCGTGACAACTAGCAATCAGCCCCAGCATTTT	CASSSVTTSNQPQHF
TRBD1	TRBV5-1	.	TRBJ2-5	TGCGCCAGCAGCCGGACAGGGGGCAATTTGGAGACCCAGTACTTC	CASSRTGGNLETQYF
.	TRBV29-1	.	TRBJ1-3	TGCAGCGTTGAGGGGGCTGCTGGAAACACCATATATTTT	CSVEGAAGNTIYF
TRBD2	TRBV7-2	.	TRBJ2-7	TGTGCCAGCAGCTTAATGCGGGAGAGGGGATGGTACGAGCAGTACTTC	CASSLMRERGWYEQYF
.	TRBV4-1	.	TRBJ1-2	TGCGCCAGCAGCCAAGCCCAGGGGCACAACTATGGCTACACCTTC	CASSQAQGHNYGYTF
.	TRBV4-3	.	TRBJ2-1	TGCGCCAGCAGCGTAATTGGGCGAGATGAGCAGTTCTTC	CASSVIGRDEQFF